Listed here is a single TCR beta chain. The antigen is unknown. V was cut by 0 bases and J by 2 bases, with 7 bases left in between. The germline gives CDR1 KGHSH, CDR2 LQKENI. This CDR3 is 14 amino acids long. This sample stems from a study of cytomegalovirus exposure and HLA in healthy donors. Study results and limitations: Clonal expansion, a later analysis showed, was greater in HLA-associated TCR beta chains than in equally common others.

It was with 60 Vbeta and 13 Jbeta primers that the PCR ran. Sequencing used immunoSEQ multiplex PCR; TCRdb keeps in-frame clones, though not all of them. The sample lists 110,000 to 150,000 clones, over 70% seen once, with roughly 4.8% in the top ten. The source of this sequence is a man between 35 and 55 years old in good health and CMV-seronegative. The chain has TRBV18 and TRBJ2-5; perhaps TRBD1 as D (5 bases). Input material: PBMCs. Here the CDR3 DNA reads TGTGCCAGCTCACCACCAAGGGGACAAGAGACCCAGTACTTC. It specifies CASSPPRGQETQYF.